A single T cell receptor (beta chain) is shown here with its context. This receptor's antigen is unknown. The record has no base qualities; no much larger clone is one base away. This sample was included in a study of glioma-infiltrating T cells after dendritic cell vaccination (dated by TCRdb to between 2015 and 2016). Study-wide context: A cohort of 15 glioblastoma patients from Phase I and II dendritic cell vaccination trials was included, of whom 9 were newly diagnosed and 6 had recurrent disease. Three intradermal dendritic cell vaccine injections were administered to patients at biweekly intervals in the arm below the axilla. Between the early 2000s and the early 2010s, patients were given autologous tumor lysate-pulsed dendritic cell vaccination. In glioblastoma patients vaccinated with dendritic cells, deep sequencing of TCR beta CDR3 regions served to measure tumor-infiltrating lymphocyte content and to compare repertoires between tumor and blood. TCR sequencing metrics, including TIL content and tumor-blood repertoire overlap, were correlated with survival after dendritic cell vaccination. The vaccine consisted of monocyte-derived dendritic cells cultured less than 9 days with IL-4 and GM-CSF, then pulsed overnight with autologous tumor lysate. Broad study findings and their caveats: The response model built on TCR overlap across three groups was characterized as speculative, with prospective validation still needed. Longer time to progression and overall survival after dendritic cell vaccination were predicted by higher estimated pretreatment TIL content. The cohort was small and heterogeneous, and full blood and tumor sets were available for few patients, with initial-recurrent tumor pairs available for even fewer patients. No direct relationship between TCR clonality and survival was found, suggesting that a diverse polyclonal response may matter.

This specimen's time point label, per the study, means: after dendritic cell vaccination, including at tumor progression/relapse. To be selected, patients needed enough residual fresh-frozen tumor tissue and more than two years of available survival data. Molecular status otherwise varied across the glioblastoma patients, but none of them carried an isocitrate dehydrogenase mutation. PBMC were collected before vaccination, two weeks after the third vaccination, and at tumor progression when it occurred. The Qiagen DNeasy Blood extraction Kit was used to extract genomic DNA. The immunoSEQ assay amplified TCRB CDR3 regions from roughly 2 micrograms of genomic DNA, or from all available DNA when less than that amount was available. Multiplex PCR used 60 forward primers for TCR V beta segments and 13 reverse primers for J beta segments. Synthetic control templates were spiked into each sample at limiting dilution to estimate reads per starting template. Sequencing produced 87 bp reads on the Illumina HiSeq System. The authors processed their data as follows. PCR and sequencing errors were removed by a nearest neighbor algorithm that merged closely related sequences. TCR overlap was measured as the percentage of unique tumor TCR beta sequences that were also present in the peripheral blood of the same patient. Sourced from immuneACCESS, this table was stored by TCRdb with only in-frame sequences that have V and J called. A share of the clones is absent; for the studies checked, an unresolved V gene accounts for under half, and the remainder has no known explanation. The V and J calls and the clone size are those of that table, but D and trimming were determined from the DNA. Across this sample there are under 75,000 clones, with under 90% seen only once. Roughly 10% of the sample rests with the top ten.

V and J lose 4 bases and 5 bases, and a span of 15 bases separates them. The CDR3 runs 15 residues from the cysteine to the phenylalanine. Just the 45-base CDR3 DNA is kept, in frame starting at base 1. Via the germline V gene (reference sequence), CDR1 is SGHNT and CDR2 YYREEE. This material consisted of blood, taken after dendritic cell vaccination. Recombination linked TRBV5-4 to TRBJ1-4, with a weak D call of TRBD1 (5 bases match). This TCR was sampled from a human donor with glioblastoma. This receptor has the CDR3 CASSPRGGKNEKLFF. The DNA is as follows: TGTGCCAGCAGCCCCCGGGGGGGGAAGAATGAAAAACTGTTTTTT.